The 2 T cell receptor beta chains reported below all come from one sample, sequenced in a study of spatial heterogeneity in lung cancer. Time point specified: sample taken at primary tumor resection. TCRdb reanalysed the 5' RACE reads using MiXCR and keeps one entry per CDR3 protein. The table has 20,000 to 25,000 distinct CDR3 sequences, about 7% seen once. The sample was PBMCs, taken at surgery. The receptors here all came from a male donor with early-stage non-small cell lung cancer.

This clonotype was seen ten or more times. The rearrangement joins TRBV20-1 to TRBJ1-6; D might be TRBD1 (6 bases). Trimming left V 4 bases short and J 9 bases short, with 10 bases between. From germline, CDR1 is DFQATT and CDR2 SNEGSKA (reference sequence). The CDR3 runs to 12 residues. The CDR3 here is CSAKGGGSPLHF. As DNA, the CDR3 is TGCAGTGCTAAGGGAGGGGGTTCACCCCTCCACTTT.

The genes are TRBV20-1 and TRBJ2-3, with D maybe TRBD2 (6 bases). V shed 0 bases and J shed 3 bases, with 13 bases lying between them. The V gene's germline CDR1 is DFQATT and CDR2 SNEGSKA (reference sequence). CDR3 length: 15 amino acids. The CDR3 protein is CSARDIVAGTDTQYF. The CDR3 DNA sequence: TGCAGTGCTAGAGATATCGTGGCGGGAACAGATACGCAGTATTTT.